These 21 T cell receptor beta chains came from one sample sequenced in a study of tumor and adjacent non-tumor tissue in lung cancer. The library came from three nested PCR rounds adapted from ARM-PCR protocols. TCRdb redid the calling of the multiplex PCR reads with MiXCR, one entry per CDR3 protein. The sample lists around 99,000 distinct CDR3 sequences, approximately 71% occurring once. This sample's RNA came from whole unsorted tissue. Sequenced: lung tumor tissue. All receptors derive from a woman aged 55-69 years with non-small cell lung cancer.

CDR3 bases: TGCAACGTCGACGGCGCCAGATCCTACAATGAGCAGTTCTTC. Amino acids: CNVDGARSYNEQFF. This rearrangement joins TRBV29-1 to TRBJ2-1; D ambiguous. This CDR3 is 14 amino acids long. Germline values: CDR1 SQVTM, CDR2 ANQGSEA.

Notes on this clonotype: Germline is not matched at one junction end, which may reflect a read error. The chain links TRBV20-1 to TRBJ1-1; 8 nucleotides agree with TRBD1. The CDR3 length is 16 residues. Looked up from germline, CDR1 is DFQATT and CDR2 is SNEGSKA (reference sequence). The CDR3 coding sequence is TGCAATGCTAGAAGCCAGGGGGCTCCAATGAACACTGAAGCTTTCTTT. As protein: CNARSQGAPMNTEAFF.

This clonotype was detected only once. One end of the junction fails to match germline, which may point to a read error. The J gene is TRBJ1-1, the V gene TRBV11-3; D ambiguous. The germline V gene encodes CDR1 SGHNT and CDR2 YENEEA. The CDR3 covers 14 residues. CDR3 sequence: CASSPKGLKTEAFF. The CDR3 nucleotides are TGTGCTAGCAGCCCTAAGGGATTGAAGACTGAAGCTTTCTTT.

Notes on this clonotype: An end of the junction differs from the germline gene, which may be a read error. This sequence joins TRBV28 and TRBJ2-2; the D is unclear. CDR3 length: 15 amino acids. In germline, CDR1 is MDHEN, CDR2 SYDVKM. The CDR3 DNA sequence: TGTGTCAGCAGCTCATCCGGGCCCCGAGTCGGGGAGCTGTTTTTT. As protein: CVSSSSGPRVGELFF. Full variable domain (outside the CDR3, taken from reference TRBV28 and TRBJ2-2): DVKVTQSSRYLVKRTGEKVFLECVQDMDHENMFWYRQDPGLGLRLIYFSYDVKMKEKGDIPEGYSVSREKKERFSLILESASTNQTSMYLCVSSSSGPRVGELFFGEGSRLTVL.

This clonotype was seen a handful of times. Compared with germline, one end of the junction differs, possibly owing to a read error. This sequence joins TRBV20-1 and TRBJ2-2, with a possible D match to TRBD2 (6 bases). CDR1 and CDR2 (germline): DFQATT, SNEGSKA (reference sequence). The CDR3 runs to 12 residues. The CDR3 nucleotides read TGCAGAGCTAGGGACTCCACCGGGAAGCTGTTTTTT. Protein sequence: CRARDSTGKLFF.

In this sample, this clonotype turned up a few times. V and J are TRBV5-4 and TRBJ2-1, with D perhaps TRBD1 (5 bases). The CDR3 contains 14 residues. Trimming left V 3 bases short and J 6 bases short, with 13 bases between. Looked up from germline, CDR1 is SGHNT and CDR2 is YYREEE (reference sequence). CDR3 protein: CASSSAGPANEQFF. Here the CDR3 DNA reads TGTGCCAGCAGCTCAGCAGGGCCGGCCAATGAGCAGTTCTTC.

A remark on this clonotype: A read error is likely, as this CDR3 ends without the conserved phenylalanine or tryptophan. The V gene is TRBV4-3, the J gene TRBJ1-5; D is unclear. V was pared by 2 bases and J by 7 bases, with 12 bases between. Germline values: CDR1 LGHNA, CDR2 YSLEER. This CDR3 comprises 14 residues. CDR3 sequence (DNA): TGCGCCAGCAGCCAAAGTTTGGGAGGGCAGCCCCAGCATTAT. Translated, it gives CASSQSLGGQPQHY.

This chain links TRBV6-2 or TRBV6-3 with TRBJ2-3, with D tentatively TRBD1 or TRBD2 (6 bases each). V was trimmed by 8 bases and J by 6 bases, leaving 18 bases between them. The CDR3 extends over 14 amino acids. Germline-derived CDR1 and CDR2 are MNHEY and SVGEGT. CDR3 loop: CASLGGRGPDTQYF. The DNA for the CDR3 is TGTGCCAGCCTAGGGGGGAGAGGGCCCGATACGCAGTATTTT.

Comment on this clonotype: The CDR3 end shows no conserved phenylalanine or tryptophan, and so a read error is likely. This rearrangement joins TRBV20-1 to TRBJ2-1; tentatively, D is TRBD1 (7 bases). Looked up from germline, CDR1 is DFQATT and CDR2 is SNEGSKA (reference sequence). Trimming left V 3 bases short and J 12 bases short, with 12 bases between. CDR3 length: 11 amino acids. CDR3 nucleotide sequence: TGCAGTGCTAGCCAGGGGGGTGTGCAGTTCATC. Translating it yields CSASQGGVQFI.

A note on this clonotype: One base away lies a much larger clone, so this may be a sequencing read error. The CDR3 sequence is CASRSELAPIYNEQFF. As DNA, the CDR3 is TGTGCCAGCAGGAGCGAACTAGCGCCGATCTACAATGAGCAGTTCTTC. The chain employs TRBV6-1 and TRBJ2-1; TRBD2 matches at 7 bases. CDR1 and CDR2 from the germline V gene are MNHNS and SASEGT. Trimming at V came to 6 bases and at J to 3 bases, leaving 11 bases not matched to a gene. CDR3 length equals 16 residues.

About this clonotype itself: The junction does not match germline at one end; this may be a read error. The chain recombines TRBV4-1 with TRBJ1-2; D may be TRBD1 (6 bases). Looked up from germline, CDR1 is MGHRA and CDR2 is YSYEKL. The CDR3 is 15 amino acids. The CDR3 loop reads CANSQSPQGNYGYTF. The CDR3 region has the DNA TGCGCCAACAGCCAATCGCCTCAGGGGAACTATGGCTACACCTTC.

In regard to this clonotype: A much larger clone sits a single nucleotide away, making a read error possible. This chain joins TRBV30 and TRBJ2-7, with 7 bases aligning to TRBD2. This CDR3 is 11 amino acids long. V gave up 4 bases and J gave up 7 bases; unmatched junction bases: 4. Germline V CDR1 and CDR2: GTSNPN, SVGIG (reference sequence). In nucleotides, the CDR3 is TGTGCCTGGACCTGGGAGGGGGAGCAGTACTTC. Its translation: CAWTWEGEQYF.

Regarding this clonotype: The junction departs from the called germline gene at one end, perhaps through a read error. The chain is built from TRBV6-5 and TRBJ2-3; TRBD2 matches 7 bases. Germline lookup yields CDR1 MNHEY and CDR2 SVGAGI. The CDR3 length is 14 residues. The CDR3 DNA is TGTGCCAGCACTCTAAGCGGGGAGGCGGATACGCAATATTTT. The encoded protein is CASTLSGEADTQYF.

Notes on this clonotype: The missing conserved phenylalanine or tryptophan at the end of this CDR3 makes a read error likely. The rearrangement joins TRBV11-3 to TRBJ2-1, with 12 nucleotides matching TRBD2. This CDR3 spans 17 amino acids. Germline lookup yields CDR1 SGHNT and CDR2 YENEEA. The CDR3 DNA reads TGTACCGGTAGCTTAGAGTTGACTAGCGGGAGCCACAATGAGCAGTTCATC. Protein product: CTGSLELTSGSHNEQFI.

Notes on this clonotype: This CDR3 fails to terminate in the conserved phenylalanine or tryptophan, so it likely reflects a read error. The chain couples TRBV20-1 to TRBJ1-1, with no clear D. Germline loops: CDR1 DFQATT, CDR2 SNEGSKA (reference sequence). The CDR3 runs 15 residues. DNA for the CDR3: TGCTGTGCTAGCGACGGGCAAGAAGGGCCCACTGAAGCTTTCATT. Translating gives CCASDGQEGPTEAFI.

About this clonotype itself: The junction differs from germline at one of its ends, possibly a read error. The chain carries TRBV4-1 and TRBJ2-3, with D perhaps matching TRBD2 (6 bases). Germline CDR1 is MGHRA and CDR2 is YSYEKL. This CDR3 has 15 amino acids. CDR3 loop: CANSQVLASTDTRYF. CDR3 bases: TGCGCCAACAGCCAGGTACTAGCCAGCACAGATACGCGGTATTTT.

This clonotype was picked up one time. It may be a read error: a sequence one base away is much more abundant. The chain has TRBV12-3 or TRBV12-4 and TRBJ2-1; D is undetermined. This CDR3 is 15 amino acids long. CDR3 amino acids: CASSPDWTPSNGQFF. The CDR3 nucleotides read TGTGCCAGCAGCCCTGATTGGACGCCGTCCAATGGGCAGTTCTTC.

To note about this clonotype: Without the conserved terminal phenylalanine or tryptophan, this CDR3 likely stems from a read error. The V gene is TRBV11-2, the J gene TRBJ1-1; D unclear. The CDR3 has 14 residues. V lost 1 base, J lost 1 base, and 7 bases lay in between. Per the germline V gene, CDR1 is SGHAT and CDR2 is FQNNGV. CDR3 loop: CASSLVRGNTEAFL. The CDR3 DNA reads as TGTGCCAGCAGCTTAGTTCGGGGGAACACTGAAGCTTTCTTA.

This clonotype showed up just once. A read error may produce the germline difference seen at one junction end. This CDR3 reads CASSLRLTNSPLHF. The CDR3 DNA reads TGTGCCAGCAGCCTCAGACTGACGAATTCACCCCTTCACTTT. V usage is TRBV7-3 and J usage is TRBJ1-6; D gene uncertain. Germline V gene sequence: CDR1 SGHTA, CDR2 FQGTGA. The CDR3 totals 14 residues. Using reference TRBV7-3 and TRBJ1-6 for the parts outside the CDR3, the full variable domain is GAGVSQTPSNKVTEKGKYVELRCDPISGHTALYWYRQSLGQGPEFLIYFQGTGAADDSGLPNDRFFAVRPEGSVSTLKIQRTERGDSAVYLCASSLRLTNSPLHFGNGTRLTVT.

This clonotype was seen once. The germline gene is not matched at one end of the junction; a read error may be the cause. In nucleotides, the CDR3 is TGTGCCGGCAGCTTAGATTCGGGGAGTGGCACTGAAGCTTTCTTC. Amino acids: CAGSLDSGSGTEAFF. This chain uses TRBV11-3 with TRBJ1-1; D ambiguous. The CDR3 is made up of 15 amino acids. Looked up from germline, CDR1 is SGHNT and CDR2 is YENEEA.

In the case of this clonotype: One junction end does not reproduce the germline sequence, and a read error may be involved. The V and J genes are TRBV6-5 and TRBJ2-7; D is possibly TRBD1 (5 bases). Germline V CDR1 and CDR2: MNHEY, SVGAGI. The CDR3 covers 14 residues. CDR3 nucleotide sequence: TGTGCCAGCAGCTTCCAGACAGCCTCCTGCGAGCAGTACTTC. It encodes CASSFQTASCEQYF.